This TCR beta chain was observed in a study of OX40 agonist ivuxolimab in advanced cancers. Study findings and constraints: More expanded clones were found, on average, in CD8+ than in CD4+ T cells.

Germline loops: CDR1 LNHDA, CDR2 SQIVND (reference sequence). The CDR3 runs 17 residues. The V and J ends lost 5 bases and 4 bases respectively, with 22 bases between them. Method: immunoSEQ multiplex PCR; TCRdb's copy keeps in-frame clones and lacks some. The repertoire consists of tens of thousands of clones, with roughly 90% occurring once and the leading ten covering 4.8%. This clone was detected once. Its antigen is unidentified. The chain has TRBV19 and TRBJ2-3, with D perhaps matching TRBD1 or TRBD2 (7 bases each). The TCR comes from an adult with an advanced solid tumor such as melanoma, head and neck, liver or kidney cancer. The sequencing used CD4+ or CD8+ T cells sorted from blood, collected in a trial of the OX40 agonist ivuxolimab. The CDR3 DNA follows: TGTGCCAGTAGTCGGGGTGGAGGGGGCGGGGGTTCAGATACGCAGTATTTT. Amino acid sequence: CASSRGGGGGGSDTQYF.